These 13 T cell receptor beta chains were sequenced from one sample in a study of blood T cells in healthy people across ages. Through a sample-barcoded 5' primer and a J-beta primer mix, a second PCR was run for about 7 to 12 cycles. One entry per CDR3 protein, called by TCRdb with MiXCR from the 5' RACE reads. The repertoire consists of 1.8 million or so distinct CDR3 sequences, with 30% to 40% occurring once and the leading ten covering roughly 23%. Specimen: blood. The receptors shown here come from a human donor in good health.

This chain connects TRBV11-2 to TRBJ2-5; the match to TRBD2 covers 11 bases. The closer fit of TRBJ2-7 to the DNA end suggests the J call may be wrong. The CDR3 runs 15 residues. Germline-derived CDR1 and CDR2 are SGHAT and FQNNGV. The CDR3 DNA sequence: TGTGCCAGCAGAAAAACGGGACTAGCGGACTACGAGCAGTACTTC. As protein: CASRKTGLADYEQYF.

The chain links TRBV4-2 to TRBJ2-1, with 7 nucleotides matching TRBD1. Germline CDR1 LGHNA, CDR2 YNFKEQ. Trimming cost V 7 bases and J 1 base; bases outside gene matches: 13. The CDR3 spans 17 residues. DNA of the CDR3: TGTGCCAGCAACCCTGGGACCTACAGGGGATCCTACAATGAGCAGTTCTTC. Translating it yields CASNPGTYRGSYNEQFF.

V usage is TRBV7-9 and J usage is TRBJ2-1; D might be TRBD2 (6 bases). Trimming shortened V by 6 bases and J by 4 bases, and 16 bases separated the two germline ends. Germline CDR1 reads SEHNR; CDR2 reads FQNEAQ (reference sequence). The CDR3 sequence is 15 residues long. CDR3 residues: CASRVLAAPYNEQFF. The DNA of the CDR3 is TGTGCCAGCAGGGTACTAGCTGCCCCGTACAATGAGCAGTTCTTC.

The V and J genes are TRBV6-1 and TRBJ1-5; D possibly corresponds to TRBD1 (5 bases). V lost 2 bases to trimming and J lost 7 bases, with 12 bases between them. The CDR3 spans 14 residues. The V gene's germline CDR1 is MNHNS and CDR2 SASEGT. CDR3 sequence: CASSESPEGQPQHF. The CDR3 coding sequence is TGTGCCAGCAGTGAATCCCCAGAGGGGCAGCCCCAGCATTTT.

This clonotype was counted a few times. The V and J genes are TRBV12-3 or TRBV12-4 and TRBJ1-5; D perhaps matches TRBD1 (6 bases). Trimming shortened V by 5 bases and J by 2 bases, and 19 bases separated the two germline ends. The CDR3 totals 17 residues. The CDR3 nucleotides are TGTGCCAGCAGTCTATTTAGGGGGTTGGATGGCAATCAGCCCCAGCATTTT. Its protein product is CASSLFRGLDGNQPQHF.

The CDR3 DNA is TGCGCCAGCAGCTTGATTAGCGGGGGGGCCGTAGATACGCAGTATTTT. Residues: CASSLISGGAVDTQYF. J is TRBJ2-3 and V is TRBV5-1; 11 positions agree with TRBD2. This CDR3 is built from 16 residues. The V segment lost 1 base and the J segment 5 bases; nucleotides outside the gene matches: 6. Germline V gene lookup returns CDR1 SGHRS and CDR2 YFSETQ.

This clonotype appeared a few times. The V call is TRBV20-1, the J call TRBJ2-5; 13 nucleotides align to TRBD2. J gave up 1 base and V 6 bases, and 5 bases lay outside the gene matches. The CDR3 is 15 amino acids. Per the germline V gene, CDR1 is DFQATT and CDR2 is SNEGSKA (reference sequence). This CDR3 is CSAVTSGGAQETQYF. The CDR3 DNA reads as TGCAGTGCCGTTACTAGCGGGGGGGCCCAAGAGACCCAGTACTTC.

This chain connects TRBV12-3 or TRBV12-4 to TRBJ1-2; possible D gene TRBD1, 6 bases. V lost 4 bases and J 8 bases, leaving 23 bases between the germline ends. This CDR3 is 16 amino acids long. The CDR3 coding sequence is TGTGCCAGCAGTTCTCTCTCGGGCAGGGGTGCCCACGGCTACACCTTC. This codes for CASSSLSGRGAHGYTF.

The gene calls are TRBV5-1 and TRBJ1-2; 7 nucleotides line up with TRBD1. V was clipped by 4 bases and J by 2 bases; unmatched bases: 5. Germline V gives CDR1 SGHRS, CDR2 YFSETQ. The CDR3 runs to 14 residues. CDR3 residues: CASSRSTGNYGYTF. CDR3 in DNA: TGCGCCAGCAGCAGGTCGACAGGGAACTATGGCTACACCTTC.

This chain uses TRBV5-1 with TRBJ1-2, with D unresolved. Trimming removed 0 bases from V and 7 bases from J, with 13 bases in between. CDR3 size: 14 residues. From germline, CDR1 is SGHRS and CDR2 YFSETQ. The CDR3 sequence: CASSLGGRDGGYTF. CDR3 in DNA: TGCGCCAGCAGCTTGGGGGGTCGCGATGGTGGCTACACCTTC.

The chain recombines TRBV12-3 or TRBV12-4 with TRBJ2-3; the D gene could be TRBD1 or TRBD2 (5 bases each). The V end was cut by 1 base, the J end by 1 base, with 12 bases between. CDR3 length: 16 amino acids. The CDR3 is CASSLGGYIRTDTQYF. The CDR3 DNA follows: TGTGCCAGCAGTTTAGGGGGGTATATCCGCACAGATACGCAGTATTTT.

The chain combines TRBV3-1 with TRBJ2-7, with D perhaps TRBD2 (6 bases). The CDR3 has 14 residues. V gave up 0 bases and J gave up 6 bases, with 12 bases separating them. Germline-derived CDR1 and CDR2 are LGHDT and YNNKEL (reference sequence). The chain's CDR3 is CASSQEGRSGEQYF. The DNA for the CDR3 is TGTGCCAGCAGCCAAGAAGGGAGGTCTGGCGAGCAGTACTTC.

CDR3 region: CASSSGVAGIQYF. In nucleotides, the CDR3 is TGTGCCAGCAGCTCCGGGGTAGCGGGGATCCAGTACTTC. The chain joins TRBV7-2 to TRBJ2-7, with 8 positions matching TRBD2. The trim removed 4 bases at V and 10 bases at J, leaving 9 bases unmatched. Germline CDR1 and CDR2: SGHTA and FQGNSA. CDR3 size: 13 residues.